This TCR beta chain is drawn from a study of cytomegalovirus exposure and HLA in healthy donors. General study results and limits: The majority of TCR sequences were rare, yet some public TCRs appeared in many donors. Available immune exposure information covered CMV serostatus only. Reported findings show TCR beta sequences accurately forecast HLA-A and HLA-B alleles in most subjects. TCR beta V segments were, for the most part, productive about 87% or about 30% of the time in an earlier analysis.

Points on this clone: The target antigen is unknown.

Primers for the PCR totalled 60 Vbeta and 13 Jbeta. TCRdb keeps only in-frame clones here, not all; method: immunoSEQ multiplex PCR. The sample holds some 170,000 clones, about three quarters seen once. CDR3 length: 13 residues. Between the trimmed V and J ends, which lost 5 bases and 3 bases, there was a span of 10 bases. CDR1 and CDR2 (germline): SGHNT, YENEEA. Sequenced input: PBMCs. This clonotype was sampled from a woman aged 30 to 39 in good health and CMV-seronegative. V usage is TRBV11-3 and J usage is TRBJ2-5; a weak D match, TRBD1 (5 bases). The CDR3 region has the DNA TGTGCCAGCAGCCTGAGACAGAAAGAGACCCAGTACTTC. Its protein product is CASSLRQKETQYF. The whole variable domain, filled in from reference TRBV11-3 and TRBJ2-5, reads EAGVVQSPRYKIIEKKQPVAFWCNPISGHNTLYWYLQNLGQGPELLIRYENEEAVDDSQLPKDRFSAERLKGVDSTLKIQPAELGDSAVYLCASSLRQKETQYFGPGTRLLVL.